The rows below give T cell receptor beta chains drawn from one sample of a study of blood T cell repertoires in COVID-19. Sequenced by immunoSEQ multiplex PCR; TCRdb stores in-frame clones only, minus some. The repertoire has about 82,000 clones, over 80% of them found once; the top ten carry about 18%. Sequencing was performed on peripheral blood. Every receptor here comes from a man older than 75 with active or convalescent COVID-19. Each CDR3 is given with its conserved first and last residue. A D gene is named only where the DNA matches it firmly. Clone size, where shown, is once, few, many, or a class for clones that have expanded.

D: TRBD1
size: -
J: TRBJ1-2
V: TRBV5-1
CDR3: CASSLELGGDYGYTF
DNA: TGCGCCAGCAGCTTGGAGCTAGGGGGCGACTATGGCTACACCTTC

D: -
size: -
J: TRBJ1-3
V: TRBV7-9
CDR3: CASSLNQASGNTIYF
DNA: TGTGCCAGCAGCTTAAATCAGGCGAGTGGAAACACCATATATTTT

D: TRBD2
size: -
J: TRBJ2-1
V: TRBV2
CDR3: CASSPGGGRNEQFF
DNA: TGTGCCAGCAGTCCCGGCGGGGGGAGGAATGAGCAGTTCTTC

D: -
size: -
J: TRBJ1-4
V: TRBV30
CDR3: CAWSIQGIEKLFF
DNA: TGTGCCTGGAGTATCCAGGGCATTGAAAAACTGTTTTTT

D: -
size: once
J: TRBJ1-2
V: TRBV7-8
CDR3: CASSLDWGGRGYTF
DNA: TGTGCCAGCAGCTTAGACTGGGGGGGGCGCGGCTACACCTTC

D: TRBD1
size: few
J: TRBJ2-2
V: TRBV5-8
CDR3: CASSSYRGPGELFF
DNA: TGTGCCAGCAGCTCCTACAGGGGGCCCGGGGAGCTGTTTTTT

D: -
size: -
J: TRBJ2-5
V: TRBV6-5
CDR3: CASSYSFGGQETQYF
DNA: TGTGCCAGCAGTTACTCGTTCGGGGGACAAGAGACCCAGTACTTC

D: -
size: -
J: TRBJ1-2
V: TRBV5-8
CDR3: CASSLAGVGGYGYTF
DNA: TGTGCCAGCAGCTTGGCCGGAGTGGGGGGTTATGGCTACACCTTC

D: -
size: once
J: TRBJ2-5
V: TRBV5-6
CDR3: CASSGDLTSRGETQYF
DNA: TGTGCCAGCAGCGGCGATCTCACTAGCCGCGGAGAGACCCAGTACTTC

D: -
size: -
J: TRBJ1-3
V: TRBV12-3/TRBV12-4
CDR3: CASSFVFGNTIYF
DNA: TGTGCCAGCAGTTTTGTCTTTGGAAACACCATATATTTT

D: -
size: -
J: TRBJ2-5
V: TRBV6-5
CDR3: CASSYGGRGQETQYF
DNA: TGTGCCAGCAGTTACGGGGGGAGAGGGCAAGAGACCCAGTACTTC

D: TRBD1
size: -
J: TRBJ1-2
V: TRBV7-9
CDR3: CASSSPPGQGLNGYTF
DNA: TGTGCCAGCAGCTCGCCACCGGGACAGGGTTTAAACGGCTACACCTTC

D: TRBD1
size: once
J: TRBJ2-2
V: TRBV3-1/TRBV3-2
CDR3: CASSYRGPGELFF
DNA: TGTGCCAGCAGCTATAGGGGGCCCGGGGAGCTGTTTTTT

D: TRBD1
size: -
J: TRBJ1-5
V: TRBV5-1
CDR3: CASSNGQDQPQHF
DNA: TGCGCCAGCAGCAACGGACAGGATCAGCCCCAGCATTTT

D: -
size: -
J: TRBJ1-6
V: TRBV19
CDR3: CASSIGGGSNNSPLHF
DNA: TGTGCCAGTAGTATTGGGGGAGGCTCGAATAATTCACCCCTCCACTTT

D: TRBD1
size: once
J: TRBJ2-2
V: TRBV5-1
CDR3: CASSGGQGDTGELFF
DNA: TGCGCCAGCAGCGGGGGACAGGGAGACACCGGGGAGCTGTTTTTT

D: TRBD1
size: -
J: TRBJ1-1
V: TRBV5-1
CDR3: CASSLESPNRGEAFF
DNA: TGCGCCAGCAGCTTGGAGAGTCCGAACAGGGGTGAAGCTTTCTTT

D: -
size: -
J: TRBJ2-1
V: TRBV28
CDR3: CASSPPGNNEQFF
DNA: TGTGCCAGCAGTCCCCCCGGGAACAATGAGCAGTTCTTC

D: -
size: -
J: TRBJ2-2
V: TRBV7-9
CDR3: CASSLVPEDTGELFF
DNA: TGTGCCAGCAGCTTAGTTCCGGAGGACACCGGGGAGCTGTTTTTT

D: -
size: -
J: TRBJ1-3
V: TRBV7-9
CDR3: CASSTRQAGNTIYF
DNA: TGTGCCAGCAGCACCAGGCAGGCTGGAAACACCATATATTTT